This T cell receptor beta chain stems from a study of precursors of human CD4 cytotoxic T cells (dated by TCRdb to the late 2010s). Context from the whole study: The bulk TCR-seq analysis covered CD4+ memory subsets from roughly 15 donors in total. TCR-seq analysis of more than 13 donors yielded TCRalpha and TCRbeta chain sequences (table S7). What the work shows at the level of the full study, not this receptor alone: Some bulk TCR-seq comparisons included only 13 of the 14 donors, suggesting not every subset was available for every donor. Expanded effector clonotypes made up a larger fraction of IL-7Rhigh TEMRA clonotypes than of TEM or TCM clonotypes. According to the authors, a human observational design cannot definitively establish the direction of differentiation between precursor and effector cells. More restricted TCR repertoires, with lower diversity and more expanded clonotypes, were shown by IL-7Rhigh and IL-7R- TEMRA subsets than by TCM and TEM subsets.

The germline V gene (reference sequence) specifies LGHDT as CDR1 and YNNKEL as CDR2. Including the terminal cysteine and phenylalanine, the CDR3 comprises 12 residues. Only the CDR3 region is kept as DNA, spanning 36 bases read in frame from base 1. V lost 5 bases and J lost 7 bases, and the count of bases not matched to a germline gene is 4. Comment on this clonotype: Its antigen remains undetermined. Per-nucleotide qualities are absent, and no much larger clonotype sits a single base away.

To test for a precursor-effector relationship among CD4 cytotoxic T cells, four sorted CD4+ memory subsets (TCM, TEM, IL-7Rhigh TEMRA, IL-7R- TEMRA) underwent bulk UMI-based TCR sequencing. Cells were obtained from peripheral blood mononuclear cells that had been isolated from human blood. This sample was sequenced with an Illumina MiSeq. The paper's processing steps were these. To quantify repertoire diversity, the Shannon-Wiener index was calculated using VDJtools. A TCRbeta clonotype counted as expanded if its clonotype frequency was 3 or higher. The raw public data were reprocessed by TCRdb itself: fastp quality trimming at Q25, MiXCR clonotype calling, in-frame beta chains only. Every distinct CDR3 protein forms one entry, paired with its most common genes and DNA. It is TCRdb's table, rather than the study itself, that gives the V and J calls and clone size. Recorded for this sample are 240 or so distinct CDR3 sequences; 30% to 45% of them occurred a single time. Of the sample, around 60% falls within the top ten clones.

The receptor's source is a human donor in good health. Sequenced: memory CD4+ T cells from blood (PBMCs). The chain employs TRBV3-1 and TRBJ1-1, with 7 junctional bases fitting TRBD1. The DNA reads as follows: TGTGCCAGCAGCGGGAGGGGGCTTGAAGCTTTCTTT. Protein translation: CASSGRGLEAFF.